This TCR beta chain was recorded in a study of blood T cell repertoires in COVID-19. Study-level information: Samples came from the United States, Italy and Spain, spanning acute and convalescent COVID-19.

Assay: immunoSEQ multiplex PCR; the TCRdb copy retains only in-frame clones and omits some. Of 150,000 to 200,000 clones in the sample, approximately 88% were seen once. Looked up from germline, CDR1 is MNHEY and CDR2 is SVGAGI. The germline V and J ends were trimmed by 10 bases and 7 bases, with 19 bases remaining between them. The CDR3 covers 13 residues. The rearrangement links TRBV6-5 to TRBJ2-5; tentative D call: TRBD2 (5 bases). The specimen sequenced was peripheral blood. The sequence derives from a woman under 40 with acute or convalescent COVID-19. This CDR3 is CATSRPGSGTQYF. CDR3 sequence (DNA): TGTGCCACCTCGAGGCCGGGCAGCGGGACCCAGTACTTC.